The entry that follows covers one T cell receptor beta chain sequence. The antigen it recognizes is unknown. Within one base of it there is no much larger clone, and no base qualities were kept. Amplification of TCR beta CDR3 regions was carried out from RNA transcripts. The first round of RT-PCR for the TCR CDR3 was performed with the HTBI primer set and the Qiagen OneStep RT-PCR kit. Libraries were constructed in a second round of multiplex PCR, after which size selection and purification were performed. Paired-end sequencing of the libraries was performed with 100 bp reads on an Illumina HiSeq2000. From the authors' description of their analysis: SOAPnuke was used to process the raw data, with reads discarded if the reads contained adapters or uncalled bases, had a mean Phred below 15, or lacked an exact constant-primer or identifier match. High-quality paired reads were merged using COPE v1.2.5, and each unique nucleotide sequence was defined as a clonotype. MiTCR v1.1 was used to align clonotypes to the IMGT TRBV, TRBD and TRBJ reference segments. The analysis included only V-J combinations with a frequency above 0.0001, which together covered about 99% of the repertoires. The TCS score was defined as F50 (clonal expansion) divided by E x V (chaos), with BLOSUM62-based TCRdist calculated between CDR3 peptides within each V-J. Welch's t-statistics and random forest reduced 514 V-J features to 10 to 15, which were used in a naive Bayes classifier (R e1071). TCRdb trimmed public reads at Q25 via fastp, called clones via MiXCR and kept in-frame beta chains. Rows with one shared CDR3 protein collapse into an entry with the most common genes and DNA. The V and J calls shown here were made by TCRdb, not taken from the authors' results. This sample lists roughly 350,000 distinct CDR3 sequences; roughly an eighth were detected once. Of the sample, 34% falls within the top ten clones.

In the ophthalmopathy patients, disease was moderately to severely active, with a Clinical Activity Score of 3 or more, a NOSPECS grade of 4 or more, and a duration of less than 3 months. Exclusion was applied to patients with uncontrolled infections, other autoimmune diseases, pregnancy or lactation. Diagnoses were established on the basis of clinical symptoms, serum thyroxine and TRAb, thyroid ultrasound, and orbital computed tomography. Ficoll-Paque density gradient centrifugation was used to isolate PBMCs from about 10 ml of fresh peripheral blood. Trizol reagent was used to extract total RNA, and RNA quality was then checked on an Agilent 2100 Bioanalyzer. V is pruned by 8 bases and J by 3 bases, leaving 6 bases of the junction without a gene match. CDR1 and CDR2, per the germline V gene, are SGHTA and FQGNSA. Including cysteine and phenylalanine, the CDR3 has 14 amino acids. Left in the record is the CDR3 DNA by itself, 42 bases read in frame from the first base.

This sample stems from a study of T cells in Graves' hyperthyroidism and ophthalmopathy (dated by TCRdb to between 2018 and 2020). For the wider study: Peripheral blood was sampled at the time of initial diagnosis, prior to any treatment. The paper reports TCR Vbeta CDR3 sequencing of approximately 140 peripheral blood samples: around 45 ophthalmopathy, fewer than 85 hyperthyroidism and approximately 17 progressor patients. The roughly 100 discovery patients were randomly divided into training and test sets at a 7:3 ratio. Prospective prediction of ophthalmopathy was tested in an independent validation cohort consisting of some 19 hyperthyroidism patients and more than 15 patients who later progressed to ophthalmopathy. In over five Graves' hyperthyroidism patients, the study also compared T-cell repertoires from thyroid tissue with T-cell repertoires from blood. After blood sampling, hyperthyroidism patients were treated with methimazole at a starting dose of 30 mg daily, and ophthalmopathy patients were treated with high-dose intravenous methylprednisolone. TCR V-J signatures able to tell the groups apart were searched for in a discovery cohort of 95 to 100 patients, of whom 43 had Graves' ophthalmopathy and roughly 57 had stable Graves' hyperthyroidism.

Broader findings and caveats from the paper: In validation, the model predicted progression to ophthalmopathy a median of around 6.5 months before onset, with about 64% sensitivity and around 76% specificity. Most expanded thyroid clonotypes (frequency above 0.001) were also found in blood, which suggests that blood repertoires may mirror thyroid immune responses. No statistical method was used to set the sample size in advance, and investigators knew the group allocation. In cross-validation, a model built on a 13 V-J signature told ophthalmopathy apart from stable hyperthyroidism with approximately 90% sensitivity and about 81% specificity, and in testing the same model reached 80%/75%.

Sequencing was performed on blood. The chain uses TRBV7-2 and TRBJ2-1, with 8 bases in between that match TRBD2. The sequence derives from a woman between 40 and 55 years old with Graves' ophthalmopathy. The CDR3 protein is CASLLAGFYNEQFF. The nucleotides are TGTGCCAGCCTCCTAGCGGGCTTCTACAATGAGCAGTTCTTC.